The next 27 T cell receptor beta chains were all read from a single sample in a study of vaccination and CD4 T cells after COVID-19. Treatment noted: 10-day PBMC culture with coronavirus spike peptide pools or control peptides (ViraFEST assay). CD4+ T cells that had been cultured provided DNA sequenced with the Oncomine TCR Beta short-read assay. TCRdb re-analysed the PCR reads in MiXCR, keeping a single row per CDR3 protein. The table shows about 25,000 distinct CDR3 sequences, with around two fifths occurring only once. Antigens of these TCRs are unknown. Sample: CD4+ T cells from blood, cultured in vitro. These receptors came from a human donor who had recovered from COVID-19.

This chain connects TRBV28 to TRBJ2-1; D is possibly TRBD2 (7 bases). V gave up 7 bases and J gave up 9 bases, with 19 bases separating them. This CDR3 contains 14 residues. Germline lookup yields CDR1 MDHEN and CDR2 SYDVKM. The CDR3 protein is CASIVGTGGREQFF. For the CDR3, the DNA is TGTGCCAGCATCGTCGGGACGGGGGGCCGTGAGCAGTTCTTC. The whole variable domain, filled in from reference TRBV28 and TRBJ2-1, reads DVKVTQSSRYLVKRTGEKVFLECVQDMDHENMFWYRQDPGLGLRLIYFSYDVKMKEKGDIPEGYSVSREKKERFSLILESASTNQTSMYLCASIVGTGGREQFFGPGTRLTVL.

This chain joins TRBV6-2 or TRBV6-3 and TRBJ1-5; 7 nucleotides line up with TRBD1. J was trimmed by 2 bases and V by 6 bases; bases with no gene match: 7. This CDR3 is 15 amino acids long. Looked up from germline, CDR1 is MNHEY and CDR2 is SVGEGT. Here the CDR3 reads CASSLTGRGNQPQHF. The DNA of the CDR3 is TGTGCCAGCAGCCTGACAGGGCGAGGCAATCAGCCCCAGCATTTT.

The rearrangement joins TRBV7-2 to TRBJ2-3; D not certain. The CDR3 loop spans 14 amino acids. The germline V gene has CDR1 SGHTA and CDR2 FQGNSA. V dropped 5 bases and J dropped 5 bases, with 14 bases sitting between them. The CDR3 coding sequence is TGTGCCAGCAGCCAGACAAGGATTTTAGATACGCAGTATTTT. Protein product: CASSQTRILDTQYF.

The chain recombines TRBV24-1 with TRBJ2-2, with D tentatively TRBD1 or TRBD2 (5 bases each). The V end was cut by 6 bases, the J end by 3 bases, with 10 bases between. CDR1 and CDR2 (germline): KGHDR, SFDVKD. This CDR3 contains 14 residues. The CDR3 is CATSRGVDTGELFF. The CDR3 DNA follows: TGTGCCACCAGTAGAGGGGTCGACACCGGGGAGCTGTTTTTT.

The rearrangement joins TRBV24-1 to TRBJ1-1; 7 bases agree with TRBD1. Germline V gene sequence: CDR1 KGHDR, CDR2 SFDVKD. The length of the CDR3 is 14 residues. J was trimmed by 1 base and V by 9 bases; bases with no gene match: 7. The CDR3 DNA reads TGTGCCACCCGATCAGGGGGGAGGAACACTGAAGCTTTCTTT. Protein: CATRSGGRNTEAFF.

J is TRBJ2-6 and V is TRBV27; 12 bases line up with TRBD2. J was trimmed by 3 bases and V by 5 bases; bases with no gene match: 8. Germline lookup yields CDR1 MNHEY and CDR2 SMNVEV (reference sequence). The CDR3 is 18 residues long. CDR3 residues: CASSIGLAGRGGANVLTF. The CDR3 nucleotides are TGTGCCAGCAGTATCGGACTAGCGGGGAGGGGTGGGGCCAACGTCCTGACTTTC.

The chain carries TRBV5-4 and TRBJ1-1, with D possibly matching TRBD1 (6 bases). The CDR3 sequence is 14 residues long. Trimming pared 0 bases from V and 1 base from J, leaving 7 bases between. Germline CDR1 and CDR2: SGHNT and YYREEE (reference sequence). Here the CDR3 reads CASSLAGANTEAFF. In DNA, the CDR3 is TGTGCCAGCAGCTTGGCGGGGGCGAACACTGAAGCTTTCTTT.

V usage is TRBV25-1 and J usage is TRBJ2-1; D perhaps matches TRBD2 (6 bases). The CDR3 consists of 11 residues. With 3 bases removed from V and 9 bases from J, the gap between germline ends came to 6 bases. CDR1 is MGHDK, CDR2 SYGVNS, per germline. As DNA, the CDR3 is TGTGCCAGCAGTGAGACTAGTGAGCAGTTCTTC. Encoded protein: CASSETSEQFF.

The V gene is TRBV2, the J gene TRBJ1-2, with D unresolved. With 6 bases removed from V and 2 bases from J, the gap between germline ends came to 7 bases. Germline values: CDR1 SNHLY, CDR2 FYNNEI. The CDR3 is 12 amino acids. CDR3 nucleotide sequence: TGTGCCAGCAGGCAGGACAACTATGGCTACACCTTC. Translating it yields CASRQDNYGYTF.

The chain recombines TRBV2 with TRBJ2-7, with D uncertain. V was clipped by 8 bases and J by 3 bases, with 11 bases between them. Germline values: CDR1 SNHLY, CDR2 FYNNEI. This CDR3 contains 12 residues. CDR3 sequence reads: CASVKDGYEQYF. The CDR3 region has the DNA TGTGCCAGCGTGAAAGACGGCTACGAGCAGTACTTC.

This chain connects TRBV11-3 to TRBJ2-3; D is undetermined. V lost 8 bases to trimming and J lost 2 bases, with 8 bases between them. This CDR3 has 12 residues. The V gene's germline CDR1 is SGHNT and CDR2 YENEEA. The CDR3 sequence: CASGEDTDTQYF. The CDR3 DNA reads TGTGCCAGCGGCGAAGACACAGATACGCAGTATTTT.

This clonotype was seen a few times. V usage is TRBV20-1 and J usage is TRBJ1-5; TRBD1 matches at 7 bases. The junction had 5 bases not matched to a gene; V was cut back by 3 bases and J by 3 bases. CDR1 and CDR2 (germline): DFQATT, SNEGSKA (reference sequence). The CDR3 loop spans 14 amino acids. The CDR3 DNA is TGCAGTGCTAGCAGGGGGGTGAACAATCAGCCCCAGCATTTT. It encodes CSASRGVNNQPQHF.

CDR3 in DNA: TGTGCCAGTAGTATAGCGGGGACTAGCGGAGTCTACGAGCAGTACTTC. Its protein is CASSIAGTSGVYEQYF. This chain connects TRBV19 to TRBJ2-7; 11 bases align to TRBD2. With V trimmed by 1 base and J by 3 bases, 5 bases remained unmatched. Germline CDR1 reads LNHDA; CDR2 reads SQIVND (reference sequence). The CDR3 length is 16 residues.

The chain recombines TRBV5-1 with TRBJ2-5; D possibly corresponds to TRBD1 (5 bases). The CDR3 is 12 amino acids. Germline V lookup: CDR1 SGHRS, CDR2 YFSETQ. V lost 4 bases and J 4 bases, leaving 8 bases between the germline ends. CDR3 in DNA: TGCGCCAGCAGCGGCACAGGAGAGACCCAGTACTTC. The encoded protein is CASSGTGETQYF.

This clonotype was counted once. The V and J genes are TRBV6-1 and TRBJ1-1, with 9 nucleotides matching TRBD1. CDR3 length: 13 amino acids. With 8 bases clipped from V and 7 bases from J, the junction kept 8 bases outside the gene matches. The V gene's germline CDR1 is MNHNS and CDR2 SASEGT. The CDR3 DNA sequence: TGTGCCAGCGGGAACAGGGGGCGGGGTGAAGCTTTCTTT. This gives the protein CASGNRGRGEAFF.

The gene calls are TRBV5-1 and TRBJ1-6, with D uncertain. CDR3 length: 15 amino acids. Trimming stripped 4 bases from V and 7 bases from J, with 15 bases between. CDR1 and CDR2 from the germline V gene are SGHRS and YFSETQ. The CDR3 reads CASSPQVPGNSPLHF. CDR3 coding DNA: TGCGCCAGCAGCCCCCAGGTCCCTGGGAATTCACCCCTCCACTTT.

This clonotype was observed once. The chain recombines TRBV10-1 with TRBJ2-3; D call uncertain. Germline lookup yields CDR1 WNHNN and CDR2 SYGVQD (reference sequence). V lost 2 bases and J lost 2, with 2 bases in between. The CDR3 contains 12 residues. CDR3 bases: TGCGCCAGCAGTGAGCACACAGATACGCAGTATTTT. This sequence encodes CASSEHTDTQYF.

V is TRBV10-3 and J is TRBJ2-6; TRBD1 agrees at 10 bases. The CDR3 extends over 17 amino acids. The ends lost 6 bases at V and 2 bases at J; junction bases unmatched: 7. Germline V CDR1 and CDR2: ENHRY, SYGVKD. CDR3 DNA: TGTGCCATCAGGGTAGACAGGGGGCTCACTGGGGCCAACGTCCTGACTTTC. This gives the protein CAIRVDRGLTGANVLTF.

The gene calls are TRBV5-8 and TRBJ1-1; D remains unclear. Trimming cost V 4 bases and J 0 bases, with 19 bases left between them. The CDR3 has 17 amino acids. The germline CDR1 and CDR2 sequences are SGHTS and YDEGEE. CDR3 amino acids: CASSPLISLTMNTEAFF. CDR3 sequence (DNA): TGTGCCAGCAGCCCCCTCATTAGCCTAACGATGAACACTGAAGCTTTCTTT. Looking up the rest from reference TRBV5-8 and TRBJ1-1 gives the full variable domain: EAGVTQSPTHLIKTRGQQATLRCSPISGHTSVYWYQQALGLGLQFLLWYDEGEERNRGNFPPRFSGRQFPNYSSELNVNALELEDSALYLCASSPLISLTMNTEAFFGQGTRLTVV.

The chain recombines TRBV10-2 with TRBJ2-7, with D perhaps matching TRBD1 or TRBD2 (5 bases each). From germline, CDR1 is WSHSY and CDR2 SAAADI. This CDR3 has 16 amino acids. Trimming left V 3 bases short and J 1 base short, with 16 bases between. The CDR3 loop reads CASSDGARSSSYEQYF. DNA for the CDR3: TGCGCCAGCAGTGACGGGGCTAGGAGTTCTTCCTACGAGCAGTACTTC.

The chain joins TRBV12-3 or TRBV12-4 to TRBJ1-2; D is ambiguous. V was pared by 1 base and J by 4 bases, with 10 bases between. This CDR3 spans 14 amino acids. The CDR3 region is CASSLGFGSYGYTF. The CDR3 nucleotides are TGTGCCAGCAGTTTAGGGTTCGGGAGCTATGGCTACACCTTC.

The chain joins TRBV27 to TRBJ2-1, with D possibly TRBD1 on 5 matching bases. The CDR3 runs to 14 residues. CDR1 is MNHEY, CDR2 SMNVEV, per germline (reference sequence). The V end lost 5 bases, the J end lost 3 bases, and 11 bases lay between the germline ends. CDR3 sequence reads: CASSRQSNYNEQFF. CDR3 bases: TGTGCCAGCAGTCGACAGTCAAACTACAATGAGCAGTTCTTC.

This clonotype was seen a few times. CDR3 sequence: CASSLRQINYEQYF. DNA of the CDR3: TGTGCCAGCAGCTTAAGACAGATAAATTACGAGCAGTACTTC. This rearrangement joins TRBV7-8 to TRBJ2-7, with a possible D match to TRBD1 (5 bases). Trimming pared 2 bases from V and 4 bases from J, leaving 12 bases between. This CDR3 spans 14 amino acids. The germline gives CDR1 SGHVS, CDR2 FQNEAQ.

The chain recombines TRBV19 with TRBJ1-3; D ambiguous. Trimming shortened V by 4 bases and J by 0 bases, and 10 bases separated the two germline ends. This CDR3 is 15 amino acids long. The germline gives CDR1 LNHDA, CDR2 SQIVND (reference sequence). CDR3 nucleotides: TGTGCCAGTAGTACAGACGCCAGCTCTGGAAACACCATATATTTT. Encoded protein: CASSTDASSGNTIYF.

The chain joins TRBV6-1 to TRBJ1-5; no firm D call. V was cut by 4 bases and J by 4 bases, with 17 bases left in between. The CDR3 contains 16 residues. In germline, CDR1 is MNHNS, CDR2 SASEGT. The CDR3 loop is CASSAPLRVPNQPQHF. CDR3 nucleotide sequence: TGTGCCAGCAGTGCCCCTTTGAGGGTCCCGAATCAGCCCCAGCATTTT.

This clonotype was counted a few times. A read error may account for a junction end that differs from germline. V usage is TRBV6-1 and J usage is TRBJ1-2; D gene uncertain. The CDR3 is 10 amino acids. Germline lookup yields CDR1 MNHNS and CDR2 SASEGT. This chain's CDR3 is CASSTYGHTF. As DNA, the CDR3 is TGTGCCAGCAGCACTTATGGCCACACCTTC.

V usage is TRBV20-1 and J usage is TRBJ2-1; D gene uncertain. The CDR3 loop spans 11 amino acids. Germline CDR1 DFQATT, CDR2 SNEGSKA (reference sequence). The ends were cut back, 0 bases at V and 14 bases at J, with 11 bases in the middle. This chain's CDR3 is CSARDIGVEFF. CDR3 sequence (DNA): TGCAGTGCTAGAGATATTGGCGTGGAGTTCTTC.